This TCR beta chain was identified during a study of T cells after yellow fever vaccination. TCRdb re-called the 5' RACE reads through MiXCR, storing one row per CDR3 protein. The table shows a few hundred thousand distinct CDR3 sequences, with about 5.2% occurring only once. Overall study findings and caveats: Clonotype sharing between CD4 and CD8 compartments was small. Post-booster samples contained most primary-vaccination clones (approximately 96% CD4, about 85% CD8). When the response was secondary, it was weaker but reached its peak faster, day 5 versus 15.

This clonotype was counted a few times. No antigen is known for it. This sequence was found in a man aged 18 to 35 who received the YFV17D yellow fever vaccine. The input for sequencing was CD4+ T cells sorted from PBMCs, taken on the day of the yellow fever booster vaccination.

CDR3 loop: CASRTGQRETQYF. The CDR3 DNA sequence: TGCGCCAGCAGAACGGGACAGCGGGAGACCCAGTACTTC. The J gene is TRBJ2-5, the V gene TRBV5-1; 7 nucleotides line up with TRBD1. Germline CDR1 is SGHRS and CDR2 is YFSETQ. This CDR3 is 13 amino acids long. The ends lost 5 bases at V and 5 bases at J; junction bases unmatched: 6.